The subject of this entry is one TCR beta chain. As yet, its antigen is unknown. The V gene's germline CDR1 is WNHNN and CDR2 SYGVQD (reference sequence). CDR3 size: 15 residues. V gave up 1 base and J gave up 3 bases; unmatched junction bases: 3. The PCR had 60 Vbeta and 13 Jbeta primers. Data came from immunoSEQ multiplex PCR; TCRdb stores just in-frame clones and leaves some out. The data contain about 130,000 clones, around 74% of them singletons. These data originate in a study of cytomegalovirus exposure and HLA in healthy donors. About the research overall: HLA-typed donors were the source of about 85 million unique TCRs, which an early data release held. Points from the study as a whole: Cytomegalovirus-associated status was assigned to approximately 160 TCR beta chains.

The source is a man younger than 35 in good health and CMV-seropositive. Sample: PBMCs. The chain is built from TRBV10-1 and TRBJ2-7; 10 bases map to TRBD1. CDR3 in amino acids: CASSEWGQGFYEQYF. In nucleotides, the CDR3 is TGCGCCAGCAGTGAGTGGGGACAGGGGTTCTACGAGCAGTACTTC.